The present T cell receptor beta chain was sequenced within a study of T cells after yellow fever vaccination. Study summary: The fractions with low cell numbers were processed using SMART-Seq v4 Ultra Low Input.

On this clonotype: The target antigen is unknown.

Whole-study findings and limits: Overall, a small share of clonotypes was seen in both CD4 and CD8 compartments.

As TCR cDNA was made by 5'RACE template switching, a universal primer site and UMIs were added. TCRdb fed the 5' RACE reads into MiXCR, producing one record per CDR3 protein. Here the sample spans 450,000 to 600,000 distinct CDR3 sequences, about 17% being singletons. In germline, CDR1 is MNHEY, CDR2 SVGEGT. Trimming stripped 10 bases from V and 5 bases from J, with 15 bases between. CDR3 size: 13 residues. The specimen comprised PBMCs, sampled 5 days after the first yellow fever vaccination. The source of this sequence is a man in his late teens or twenties who received the YFV17D yellow fever vaccine. V gene TRBV6-2 or TRBV6-3 combines with J gene TRBJ1-5; no clear D gene. In DNA, the CDR3 is TGTGCCACCCATCGAGGGCCTTATCAGCCCCAGCATTTT. Translating gives CATHRGPYQPQHF.